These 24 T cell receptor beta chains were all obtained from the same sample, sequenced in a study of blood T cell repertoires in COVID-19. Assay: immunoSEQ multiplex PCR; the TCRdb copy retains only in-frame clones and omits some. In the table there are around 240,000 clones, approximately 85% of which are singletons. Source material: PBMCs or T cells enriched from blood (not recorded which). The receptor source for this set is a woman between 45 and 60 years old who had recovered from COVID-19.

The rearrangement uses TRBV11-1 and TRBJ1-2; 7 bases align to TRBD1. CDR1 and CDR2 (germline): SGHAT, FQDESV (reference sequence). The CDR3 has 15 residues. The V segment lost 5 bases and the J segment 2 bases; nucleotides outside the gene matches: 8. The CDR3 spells CASSPSQGGNYGYTF. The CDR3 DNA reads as TGTGCCAGCAGCCCTTCTCAAGGGGGCAACTATGGCTACACCTTC.

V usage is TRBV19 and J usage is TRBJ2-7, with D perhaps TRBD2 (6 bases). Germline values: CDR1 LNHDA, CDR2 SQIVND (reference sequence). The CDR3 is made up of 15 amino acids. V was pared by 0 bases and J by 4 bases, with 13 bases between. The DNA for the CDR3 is TGTGCCAGTAGTATAGAACCGGGACTTCCTTACGAGCAGTACTTC. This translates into CASSIEPGLPYEQYF.

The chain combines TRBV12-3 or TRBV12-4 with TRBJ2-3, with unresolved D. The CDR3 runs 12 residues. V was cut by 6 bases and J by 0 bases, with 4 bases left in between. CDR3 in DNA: TGTGCCAGCAGCGGTAGCACAGATACGCAGTATTTT. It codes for CASSGSTDTQYF.

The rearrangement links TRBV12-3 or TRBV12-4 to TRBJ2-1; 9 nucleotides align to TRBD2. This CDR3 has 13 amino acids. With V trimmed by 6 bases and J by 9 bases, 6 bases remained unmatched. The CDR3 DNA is TGTGCCAGCAGGGGACTAGCAGGTACTGAGCAGTTCTTC. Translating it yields CASRGLAGTEQFF.

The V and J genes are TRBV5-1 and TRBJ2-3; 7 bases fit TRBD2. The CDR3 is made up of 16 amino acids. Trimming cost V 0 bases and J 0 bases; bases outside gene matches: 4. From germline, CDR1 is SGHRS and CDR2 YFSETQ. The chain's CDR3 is CASSLGLAVSTDTQYF. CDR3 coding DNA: TGCGCCAGCAGCTTGGGACTAGCAGTTAGCACAGATACGCAGTATTTT.

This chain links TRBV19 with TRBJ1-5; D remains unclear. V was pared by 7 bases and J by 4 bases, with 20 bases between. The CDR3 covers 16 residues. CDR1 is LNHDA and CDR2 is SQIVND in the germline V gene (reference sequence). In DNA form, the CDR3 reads TGTGCCAGTAAGCGGCTCGTAAGGGATACGAATCAGCCCCAGCATTTT. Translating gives CASKRLVRDTNQPQHF.

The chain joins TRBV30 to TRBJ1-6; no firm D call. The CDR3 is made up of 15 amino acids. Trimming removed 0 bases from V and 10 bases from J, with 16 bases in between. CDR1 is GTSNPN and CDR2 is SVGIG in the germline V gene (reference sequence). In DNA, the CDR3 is TGTGCCTGGAGTGTCCCACCCCTGTCCGGGTCACCCCTCCACTTT. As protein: CAWSVPPLSGSPLHF.

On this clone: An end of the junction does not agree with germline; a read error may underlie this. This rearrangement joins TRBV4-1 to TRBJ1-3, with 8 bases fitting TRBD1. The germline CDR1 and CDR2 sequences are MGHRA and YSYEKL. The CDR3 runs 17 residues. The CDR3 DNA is TGCGCCAGCAGGCAAGCGGACAGGGCTTACTCTGGAAACACCATATATTTT. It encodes CASRQADRAYSGNTIYF.

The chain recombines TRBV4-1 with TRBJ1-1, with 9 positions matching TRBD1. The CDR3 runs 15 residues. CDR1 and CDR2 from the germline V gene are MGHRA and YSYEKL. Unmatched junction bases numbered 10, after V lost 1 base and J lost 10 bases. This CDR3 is CASSQASTGGQRAFF. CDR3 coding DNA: TGCGCCAGCAGCCAAGCGTCGACAGGGGGGCAGCGAGCTTTCTTT.

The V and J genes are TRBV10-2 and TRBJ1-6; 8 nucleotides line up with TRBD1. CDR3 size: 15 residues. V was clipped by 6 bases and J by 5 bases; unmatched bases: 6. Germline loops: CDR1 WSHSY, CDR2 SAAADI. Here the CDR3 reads CASRTGELDNSPLHF. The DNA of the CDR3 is TGCGCCAGCAGGACAGGGGAATTAGATAATTCACCCCTCCACTTT.

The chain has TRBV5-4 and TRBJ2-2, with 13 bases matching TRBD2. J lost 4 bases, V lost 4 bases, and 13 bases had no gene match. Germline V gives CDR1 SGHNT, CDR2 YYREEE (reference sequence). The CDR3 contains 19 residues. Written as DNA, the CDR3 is TGTGCCAGCAGCCGAGACGGGACTAGCGGGGCAGGTGTCACCGGGGAGCTGTTTTTT. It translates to CASSRDGTSGAGVTGELFF.

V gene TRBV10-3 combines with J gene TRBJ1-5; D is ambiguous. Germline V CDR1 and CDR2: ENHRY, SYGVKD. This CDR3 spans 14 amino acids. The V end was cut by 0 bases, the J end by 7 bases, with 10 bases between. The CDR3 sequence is CAISESPGDQPQHF. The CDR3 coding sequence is TGTGCCATCAGTGAGTCCCCGGGAGACCAGCCCCAGCATTTT.

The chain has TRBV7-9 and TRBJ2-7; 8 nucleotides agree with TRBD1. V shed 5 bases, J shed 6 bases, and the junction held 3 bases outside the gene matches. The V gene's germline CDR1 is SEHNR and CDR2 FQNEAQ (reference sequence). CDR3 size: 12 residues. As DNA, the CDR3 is TGTGCCAGCAGCGGCGGACAGGGCGAGCAGTACTTC. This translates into CASSGGQGEQYF. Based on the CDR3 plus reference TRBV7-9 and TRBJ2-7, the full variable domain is DTGVSQNPRHKITKRGQNVTFRCDPISEHNRLYWYRQTLGQGPEFLTYFQNEAQLEKSRLLSDRFSAERPKGSFSTLEIQRTEQGDSAMYLCASSGGQGEQYFGPGTRLTVT.

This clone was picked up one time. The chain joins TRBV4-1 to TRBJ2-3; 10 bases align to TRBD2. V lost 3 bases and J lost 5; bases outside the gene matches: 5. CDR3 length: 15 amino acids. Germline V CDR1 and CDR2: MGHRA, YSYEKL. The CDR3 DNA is TGCGCCAGCAGCCAGCCCAGCGGGGGGGGAGATACGCAGTATTTT. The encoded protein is CASSQPSGGGDTQYF.

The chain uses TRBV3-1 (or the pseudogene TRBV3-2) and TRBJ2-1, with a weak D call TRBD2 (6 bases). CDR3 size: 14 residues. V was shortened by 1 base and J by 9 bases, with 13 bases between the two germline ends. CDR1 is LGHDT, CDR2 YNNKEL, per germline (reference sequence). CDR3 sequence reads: CASSQAVLGGEQFF. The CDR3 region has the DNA TGTGCCAGCAGCCAAGCCGTTTTGGGGGGTGAGCAGTTCTTC.

CDR3 amino acids: CASGENRGPNTGELFF. The CDR3 nucleotides read TGTGCCAGCGGTGAAAACAGGGGACCGAACACCGGGGAGCTGTTTTTT. The rearrangement joins TRBV28 to TRBJ2-2; 7 bases match TRBD1. This CDR3 region has 16 residues. V gave up 8 bases and J gave up 0 bases; unmatched junction bases: 9. The germline V gene encodes CDR1 MDHEN and CDR2 SYDVKM.

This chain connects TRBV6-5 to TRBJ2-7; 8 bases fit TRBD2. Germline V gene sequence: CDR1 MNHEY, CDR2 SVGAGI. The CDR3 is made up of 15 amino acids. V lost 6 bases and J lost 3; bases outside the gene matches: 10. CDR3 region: CASREVAGTLYEQYF. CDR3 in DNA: TGTGCCAGCAGAGAGGTAGCGGGGACACTCTACGAGCAGTACTTC.

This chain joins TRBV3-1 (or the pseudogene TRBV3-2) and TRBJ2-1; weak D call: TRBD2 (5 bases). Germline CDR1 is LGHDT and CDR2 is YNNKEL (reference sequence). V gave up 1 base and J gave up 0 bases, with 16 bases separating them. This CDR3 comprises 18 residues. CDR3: CASSQAWASYSSYNEQFF. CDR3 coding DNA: TGTGCCAGCAGCCAAGCGTGGGCTAGCTATAGCTCCTACAATGAGCAGTTCTTC.

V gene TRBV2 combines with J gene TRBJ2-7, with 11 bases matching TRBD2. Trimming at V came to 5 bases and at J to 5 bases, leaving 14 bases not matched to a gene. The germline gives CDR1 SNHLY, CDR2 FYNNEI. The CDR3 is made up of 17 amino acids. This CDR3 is CASSRFQERLAGNEQYF. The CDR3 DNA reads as TGTGCCAGCAGTCGGTTCCAGGAACGACTAGCGGGAAACGAGCAGTACTTC. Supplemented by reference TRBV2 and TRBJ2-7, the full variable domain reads EPEVTQTPSHQVTQMGQEVILRCVPISNHLYFYWYRQILGQKVEFLVSFYNNEISEKSEIFDDQFSVERPDGSNFTLKIRSTKLEDSAMYFCASSRFQERLAGNEQYFGPGTRLTVT.

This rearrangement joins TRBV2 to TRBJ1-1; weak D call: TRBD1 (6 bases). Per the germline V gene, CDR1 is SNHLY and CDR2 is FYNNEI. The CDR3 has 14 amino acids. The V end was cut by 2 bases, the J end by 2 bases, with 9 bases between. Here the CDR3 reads CASSEWTANTEAFF. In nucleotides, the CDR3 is TGTGCCAGCAGTGAATGGACAGCAAACACTGAAGCTTTCTTT.

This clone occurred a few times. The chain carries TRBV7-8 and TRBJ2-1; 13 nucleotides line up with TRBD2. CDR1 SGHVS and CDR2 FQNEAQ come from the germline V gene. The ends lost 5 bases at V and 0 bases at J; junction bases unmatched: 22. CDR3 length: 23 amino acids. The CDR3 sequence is CASSHPGLAGSGDTGSSYNEQFF. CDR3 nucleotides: TGTGCCAGCAGCCACCCGGGACTAGCGGGATCAGGGGACACGGGGAGCTCCTACAATGAGCAGTTCTTC.

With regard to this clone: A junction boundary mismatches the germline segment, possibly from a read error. The CDR3 DNA follows: TGTGCTAGCAGCACCGGACAGGGGGCTGGGGAGCAGTACTTC. Its translation is CASSTGQGAGEQYF. V and J are TRBV7-7 and TRBJ2-7; 11 positions match TRBD1. The germline V gene has CDR1 SSHAT and CDR2 FNYEAQ (reference sequence). The CDR3 loop spans 14 amino acids.

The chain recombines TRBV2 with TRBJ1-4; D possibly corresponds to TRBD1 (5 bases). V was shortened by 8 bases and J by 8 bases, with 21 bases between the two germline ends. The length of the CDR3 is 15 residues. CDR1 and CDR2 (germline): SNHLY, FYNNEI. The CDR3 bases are TGTGCCAGCGATGAGATGGGCCAGGGCGGCGAAAAACTGTTTTTT. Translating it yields CASDEMGQGGEKLFF. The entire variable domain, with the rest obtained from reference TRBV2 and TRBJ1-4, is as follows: EPEVTQTPSHQVTQMGQEVILRCVPISNHLYFYWYRQILGQKVEFLVSFYNNEISEKSEIFDDQFSVERPDGSNFTLKIRSTKLEDSAMYFCASDEMGQGGEKLFFGSGTQLSVL.

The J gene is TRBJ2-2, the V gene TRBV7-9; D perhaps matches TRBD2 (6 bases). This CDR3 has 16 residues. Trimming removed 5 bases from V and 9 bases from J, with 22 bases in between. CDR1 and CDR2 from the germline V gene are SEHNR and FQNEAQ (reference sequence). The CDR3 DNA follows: TGTGCCAGCAGCCTCACCCAAAGGGAGGTTTTCAGGGAGCTGTTTTTT. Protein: CASSLTQREVFRELFF.